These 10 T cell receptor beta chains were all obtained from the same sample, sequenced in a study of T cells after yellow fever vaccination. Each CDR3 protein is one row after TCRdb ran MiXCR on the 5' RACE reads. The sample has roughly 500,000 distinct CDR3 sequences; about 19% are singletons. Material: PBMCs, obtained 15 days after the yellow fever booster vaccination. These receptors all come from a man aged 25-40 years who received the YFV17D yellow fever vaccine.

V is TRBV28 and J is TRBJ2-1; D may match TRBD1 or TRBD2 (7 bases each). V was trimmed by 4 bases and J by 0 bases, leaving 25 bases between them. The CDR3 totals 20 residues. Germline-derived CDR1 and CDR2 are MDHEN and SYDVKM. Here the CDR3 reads CASSSAQGGAELSSYNEQFF. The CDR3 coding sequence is TGTGCCAGCAGTTCCGCCCAGGGGGGGGCCGAACTAAGCTCCTACAATGAGCAGTTCTTC.

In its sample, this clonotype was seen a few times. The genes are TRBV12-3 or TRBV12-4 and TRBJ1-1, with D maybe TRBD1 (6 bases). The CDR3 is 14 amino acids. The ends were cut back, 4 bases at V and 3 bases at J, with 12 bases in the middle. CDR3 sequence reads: CASSWGGADTEAFF. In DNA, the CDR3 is TGTGCCAGCAGTTGGGGGGGGGCTGACACTGAAGCTTTCTTT.

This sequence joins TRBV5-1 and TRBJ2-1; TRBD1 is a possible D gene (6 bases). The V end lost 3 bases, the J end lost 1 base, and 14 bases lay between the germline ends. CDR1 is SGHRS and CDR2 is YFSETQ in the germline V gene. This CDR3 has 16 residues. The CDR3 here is CASSSGTGLSYNEQFF. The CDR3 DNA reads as TGCGCCAGCAGCTCGGGAACAGGGTTATCCTACAATGAGCAGTTCTTC. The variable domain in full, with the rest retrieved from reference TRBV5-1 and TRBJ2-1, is KAGVTQTPRYLIKTRGQQVTLSCSPISGHRSVSWYQQTPGQGLQFLFEYFSETQRNKGNFPGRFSGRQFSNSRSEMNVSTLELGDSALYLCASSSGTGLSYNEQFFGPGTRLTVL.

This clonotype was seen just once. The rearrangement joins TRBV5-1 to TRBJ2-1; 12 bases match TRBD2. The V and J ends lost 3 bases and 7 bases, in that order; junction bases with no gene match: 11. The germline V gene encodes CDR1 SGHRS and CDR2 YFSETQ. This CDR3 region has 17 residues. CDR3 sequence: CASSWGTSGLTGNEQFF. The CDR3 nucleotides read TGCGCCAGCAGCTGGGGGACTAGCGGGCTCACAGGGAATGAGCAGTTCTTC.

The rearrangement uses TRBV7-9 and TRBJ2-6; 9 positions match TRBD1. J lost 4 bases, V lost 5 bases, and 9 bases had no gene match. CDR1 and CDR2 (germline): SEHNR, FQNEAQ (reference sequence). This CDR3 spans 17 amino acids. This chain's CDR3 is CASSPPGQGTGANVLTF. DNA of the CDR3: TGTGCCAGCAGCCCCCCGGGACAGGGCACCGGGGCCAACGTCCTGACTTTC.

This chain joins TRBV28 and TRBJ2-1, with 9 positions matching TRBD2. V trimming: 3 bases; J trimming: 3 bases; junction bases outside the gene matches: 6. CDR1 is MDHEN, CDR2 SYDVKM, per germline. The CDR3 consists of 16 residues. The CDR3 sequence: CASSFSTSGIYNEQFF. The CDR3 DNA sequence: TGTGCCAGCAGTTTTTCGACTAGCGGCATCTACAATGAGCAGTTCTTC.

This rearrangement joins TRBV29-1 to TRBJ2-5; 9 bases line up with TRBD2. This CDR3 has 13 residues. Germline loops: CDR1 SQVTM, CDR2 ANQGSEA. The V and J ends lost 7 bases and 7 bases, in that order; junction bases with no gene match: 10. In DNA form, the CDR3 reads TGCAGCGAAAGTAGCGGGAGCCGCGGGACCCAGTACTTC. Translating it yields CSESSGSRGTQYF.

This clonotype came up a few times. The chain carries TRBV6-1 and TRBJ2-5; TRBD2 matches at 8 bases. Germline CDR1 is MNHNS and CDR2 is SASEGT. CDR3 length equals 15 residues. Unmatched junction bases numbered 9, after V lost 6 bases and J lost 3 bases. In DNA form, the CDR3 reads TGTGCCAGCAGCTCTGGGGGACTAGGAAAAGAGACCCAGTACTTC. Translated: CASSSGGLGKETQYF.

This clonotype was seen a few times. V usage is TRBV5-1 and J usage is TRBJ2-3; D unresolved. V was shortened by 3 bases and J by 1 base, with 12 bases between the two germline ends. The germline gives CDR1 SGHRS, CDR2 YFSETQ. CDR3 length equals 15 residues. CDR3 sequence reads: CASSSTPDRTDTQYF. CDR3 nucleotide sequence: TGCGCCAGCAGCTCGACCCCGGACCGCACAGATACGCAGTATTTT. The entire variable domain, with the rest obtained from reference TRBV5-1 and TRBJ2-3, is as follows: KAGVTQTPRYLIKTRGQQVTLSCSPISGHRSVSWYQQTPGQGLQFLFEYFSETQRNKGNFPGRFSGRQFSNSRSEMNVSTLELGDSALYLCASSSTPDRTDTQYFGPGTRLTVL.

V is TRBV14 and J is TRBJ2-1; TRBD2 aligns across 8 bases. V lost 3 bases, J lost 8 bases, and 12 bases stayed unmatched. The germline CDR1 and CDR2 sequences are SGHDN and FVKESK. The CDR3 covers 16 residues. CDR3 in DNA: TGTGCCAGCAGCCACCGTGGAGCGGGAGTTCTCGATGAGCAGTTCTTC. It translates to CASSHRGAGVLDEQFF.